The clone carrying this T cell receptor (beta chain) came up a few times. What it binds is unknown. The CDR3 is made up of 13 amino acids. Looked up from germline, CDR1 is ENHRY and CDR2 is SYGVKD. After removal of 6 bases from V and 8 bases from J, the junction contained 4 bases not matched to a gene. Here immunoSEQ multiplex PCR was the method, and the copy in TCRdb shows in-frame clones only, minus some. Here the sample spans roughly 1,100,000 clones, about 76% being singletons. The sample originates from a study of shared clonotypes between healthy human individuals. Findings and caveats of the study: Lower generation probabilities were found for non-shared clonotypes than for those shared by all four donors. An anticipated effect of sequencing depth on clonotype sharing among donors was recognized. It was observed that roughly 5.5% of naive CD4 clonotypes were shared across a handful of donors.

Sample: memory CD4+ T cells sorted from blood. The subset here: CD45RA-negative fraction. The V call is TRBV10-3, the J call TRBJ2-4; 10 nucleotides align to TRBD2. This TCR was sampled from a man aged 18 to 35 in good health. CDR3 in amino acids: CAISSGTSDIQYF. DNA for the CDR3: TGTGCCATCAGCTCCGGGACTAGCGACATTCAGTACTTC.